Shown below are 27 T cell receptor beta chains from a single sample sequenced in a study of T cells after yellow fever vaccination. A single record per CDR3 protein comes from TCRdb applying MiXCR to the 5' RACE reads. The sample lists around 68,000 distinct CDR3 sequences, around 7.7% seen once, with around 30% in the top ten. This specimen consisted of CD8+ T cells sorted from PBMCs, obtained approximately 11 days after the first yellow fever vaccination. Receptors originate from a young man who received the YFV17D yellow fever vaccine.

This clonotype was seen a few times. CDR3 in DNA: TGTGCCAGCAGCTTAGGGACAGGGGTCGGCTATGAGCAGTTCTTC. It translates to CASSLGTGVGYEQFF. The chain is built from TRBV7-7 and TRBJ2-1; 9 bases line up with TRBD1. Germline V lookup: CDR1 SSHAT, CDR2 FNYEAQ (reference sequence). The CDR3 has 15 residues. V gave up 1 base and J gave up 8 bases; unmatched junction bases: 6.

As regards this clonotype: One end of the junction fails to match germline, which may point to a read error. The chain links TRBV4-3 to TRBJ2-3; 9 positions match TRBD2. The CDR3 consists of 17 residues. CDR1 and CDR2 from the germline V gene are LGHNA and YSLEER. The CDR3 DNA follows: TGCGCCAGCAGCCAAGTTTGGCGGGGGGGCGGCACAGATAAGCAGTATTTT. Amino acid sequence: CASSQVWRGGGTDKQYF.

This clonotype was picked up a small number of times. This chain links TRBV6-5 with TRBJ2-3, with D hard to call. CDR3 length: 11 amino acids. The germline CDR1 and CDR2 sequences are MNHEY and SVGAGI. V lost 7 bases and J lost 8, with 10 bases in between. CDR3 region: CASTDISTQYF. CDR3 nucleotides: TGTGCCAGCACCGACATAAGTACGCAGTATTTT.

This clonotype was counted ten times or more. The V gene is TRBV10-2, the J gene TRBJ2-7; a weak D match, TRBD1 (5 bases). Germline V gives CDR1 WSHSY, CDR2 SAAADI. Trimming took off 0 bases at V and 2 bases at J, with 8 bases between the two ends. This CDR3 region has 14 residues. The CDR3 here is CASSESWGPYEQYF. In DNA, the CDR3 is TGCGCCAGCAGTGAGTCGTGGGGCCCCTACGAGCAGTACTTC.

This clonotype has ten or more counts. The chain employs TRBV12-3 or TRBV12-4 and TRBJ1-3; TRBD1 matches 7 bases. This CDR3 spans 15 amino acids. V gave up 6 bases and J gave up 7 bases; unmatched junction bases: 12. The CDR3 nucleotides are TGTGCCAGCAGATATTACAGGGGTCCGACGAACACCATATATTTT. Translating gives CASRYYRGPTNTIYF.

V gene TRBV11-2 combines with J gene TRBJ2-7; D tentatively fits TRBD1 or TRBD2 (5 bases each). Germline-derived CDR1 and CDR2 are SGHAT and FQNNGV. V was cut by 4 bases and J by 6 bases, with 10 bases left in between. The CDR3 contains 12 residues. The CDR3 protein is CASSSQGPEQYV. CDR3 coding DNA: TGTGCCAGCAGCTCCCAGGGACCCGAGCAGTACGTC.

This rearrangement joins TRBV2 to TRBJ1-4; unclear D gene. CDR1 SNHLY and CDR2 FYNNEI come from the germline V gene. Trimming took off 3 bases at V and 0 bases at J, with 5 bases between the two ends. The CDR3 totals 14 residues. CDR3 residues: CASSEDTTNEKLFF. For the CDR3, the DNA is TGTGCCAGCAGTGAGGATACAACTAATGAAAAACTGTTTTTT. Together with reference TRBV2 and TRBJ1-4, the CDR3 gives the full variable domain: EPEVTQTPSHQVTQMGQEVILRCVPISNHLYFYWYRQILGQKVEFLVSFYNNEISEKSEIFDDQFSVERPDGSNFTLKIRSTKLEDSAMYFCASSEDTTNEKLFFGSGTQLSVL.

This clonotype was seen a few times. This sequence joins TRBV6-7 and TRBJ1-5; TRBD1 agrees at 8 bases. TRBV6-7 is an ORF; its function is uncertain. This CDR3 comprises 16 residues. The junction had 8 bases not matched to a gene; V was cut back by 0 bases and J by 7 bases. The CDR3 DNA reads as TGTGCCAGCAGTTACTCGTCAGGGGGCGGTTGGCAGCCCCAGCATTTT. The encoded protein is CASSYSSGGGWQPQHF.

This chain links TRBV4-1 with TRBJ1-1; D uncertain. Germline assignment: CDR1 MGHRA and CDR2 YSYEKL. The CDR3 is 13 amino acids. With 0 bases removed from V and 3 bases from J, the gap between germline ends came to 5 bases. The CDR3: CASSQDWDTEAFF. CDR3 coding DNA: TGCGCCAGCAGCCAAGATTGGGACACTGAAGCTTTCTTT.

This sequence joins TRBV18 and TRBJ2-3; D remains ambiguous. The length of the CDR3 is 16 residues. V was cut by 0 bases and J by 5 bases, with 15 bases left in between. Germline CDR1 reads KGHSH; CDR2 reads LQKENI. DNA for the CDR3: TGTGCCAGCTCACCACCCCGGGCCCGGCGGCTAGATACGCAGTATTTT. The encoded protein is CASSPPRARRLDTQYF.

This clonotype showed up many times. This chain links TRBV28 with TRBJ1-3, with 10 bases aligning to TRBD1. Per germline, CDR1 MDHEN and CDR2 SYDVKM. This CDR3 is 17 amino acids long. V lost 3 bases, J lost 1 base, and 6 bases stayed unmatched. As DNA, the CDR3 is TGTGCCAGCAGTTTGGTGCGGACAGGGGGTTCTGGAAACACCATATATTTT. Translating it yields CASSLVRTGGSGNTIYF.

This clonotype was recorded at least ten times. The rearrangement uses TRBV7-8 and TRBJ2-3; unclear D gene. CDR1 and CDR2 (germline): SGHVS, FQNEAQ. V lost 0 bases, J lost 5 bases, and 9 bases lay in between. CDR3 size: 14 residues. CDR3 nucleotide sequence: TGTGCCAGCAGCTTAGCTAGGGTAGAAGATACGCAGTATTTT. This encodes CASSLARVEDTQYF.

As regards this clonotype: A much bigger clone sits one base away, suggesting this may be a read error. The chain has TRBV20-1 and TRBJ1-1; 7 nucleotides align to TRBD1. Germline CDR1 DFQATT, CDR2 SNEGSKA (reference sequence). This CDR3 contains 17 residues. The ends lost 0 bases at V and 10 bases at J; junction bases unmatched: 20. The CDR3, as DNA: TGCAGTGCTAGAGATTGGGCAATGCAGGGGGACGTGGGGGGAGCTTTCTTT. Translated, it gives CSARDWAMQGDVGGAFF.

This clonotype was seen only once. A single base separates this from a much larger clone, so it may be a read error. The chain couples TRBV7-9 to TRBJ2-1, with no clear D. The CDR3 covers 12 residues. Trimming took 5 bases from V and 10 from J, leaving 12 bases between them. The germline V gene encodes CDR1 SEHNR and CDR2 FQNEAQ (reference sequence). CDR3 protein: CASSPRASEQFF. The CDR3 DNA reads TGTGCCAGCAGCCCTCGGGCCTCCGAGCAGTTCTTC.

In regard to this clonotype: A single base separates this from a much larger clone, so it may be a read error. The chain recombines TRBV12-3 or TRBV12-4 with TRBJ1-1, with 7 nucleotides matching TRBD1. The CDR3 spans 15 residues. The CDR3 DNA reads TGTCCCAGCAGTCCTCCTCCGGGACAGCCCGTTGAAGCTTTCTTT. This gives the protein CPSSPPPGQPVEAFF.

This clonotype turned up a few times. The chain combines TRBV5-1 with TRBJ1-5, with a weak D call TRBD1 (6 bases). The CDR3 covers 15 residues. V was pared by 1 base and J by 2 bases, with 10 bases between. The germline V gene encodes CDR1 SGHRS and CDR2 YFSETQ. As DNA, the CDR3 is TGCGCCAGCAGCTTGACAGGGCTGGGCAATCAGCCCCAGCATTTT. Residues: CASSLTGLGNQPQHF.

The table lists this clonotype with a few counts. CDR3: CASSAYYRGRGNETQYF. CDR3 coding DNA: TGTGCCAGCAGTGCCTACTACAGGGGGCGTGGTAATGAGACCCAGTACTTC. This rearrangement joins TRBV6-1 to TRBJ2-5; 9 bases are shared with TRBD1. CDR3 length: 17 residues. Germline-derived CDR1 and CDR2 are MNHNS and SASEGT. V was clipped by 4 bases and J by 5 bases; unmatched bases: 14.

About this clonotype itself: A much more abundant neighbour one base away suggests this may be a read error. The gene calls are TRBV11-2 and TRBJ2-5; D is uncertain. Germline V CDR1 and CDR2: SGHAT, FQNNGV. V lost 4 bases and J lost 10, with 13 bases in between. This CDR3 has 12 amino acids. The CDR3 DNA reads TGTGCCAGCAGCTCAGATTCCCCTGACCAGTACTTC. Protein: CASSSDSPDQYF.

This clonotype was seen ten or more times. The CDR3 sequence: CASSYLGQYEQYV. Written as DNA, the CDR3 is TGTGCCAGCAGTTATTTGGGGCAGTACGAGCAGTACGTC. The chain joins TRBV6-2 or TRBV6-3 to TRBJ2-7; D is perhaps TRBD1 (5 bases). The V gene lost 3 bases and the J gene lost 4 bases, with 10 bases spanning the gap. This CDR3 contains 13 residues. Germline loops: CDR1 MNHEY, CDR2 SVGEGT.

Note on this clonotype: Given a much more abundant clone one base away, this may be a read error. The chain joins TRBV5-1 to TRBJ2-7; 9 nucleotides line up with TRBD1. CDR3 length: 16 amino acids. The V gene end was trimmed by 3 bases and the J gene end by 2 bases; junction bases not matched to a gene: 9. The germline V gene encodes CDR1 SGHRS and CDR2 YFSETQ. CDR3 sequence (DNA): TGCGCCAGCAGCTGGGGGATCTGGACAGGGGCCTACGAGCAGTACTTC. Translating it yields CASSWGIWTGAYEQYF. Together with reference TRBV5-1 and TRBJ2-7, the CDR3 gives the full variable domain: KAGVTQTPRYLIKTRGQQVTLSCSPISGHRSVSWYQQTPGQGLQFLFEYFSETQRNKGNFPGRFSGRQFSNSRSEMNVSTLELGDSALYLCASSWGIWTGAYEQYFGPGTRLTVT.

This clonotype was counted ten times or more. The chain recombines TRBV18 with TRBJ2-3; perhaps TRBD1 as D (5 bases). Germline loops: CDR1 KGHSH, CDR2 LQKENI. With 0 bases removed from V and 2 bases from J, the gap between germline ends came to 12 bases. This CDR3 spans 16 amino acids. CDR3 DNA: TGTGCCAGCTCACCACCCTGGACAACATCCACAGATACGCAGTATTTT. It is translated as CASSPPWTTSTDTQYF.

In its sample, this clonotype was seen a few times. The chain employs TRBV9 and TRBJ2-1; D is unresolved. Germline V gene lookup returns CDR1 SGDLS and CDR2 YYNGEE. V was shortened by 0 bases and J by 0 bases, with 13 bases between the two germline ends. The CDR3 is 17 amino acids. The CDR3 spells CASSVEGTLSSYNEQFF. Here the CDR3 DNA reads TGTGCCAGCAGCGTAGAAGGCACCTTGAGCTCCTACAATGAGCAGTTCTTC.

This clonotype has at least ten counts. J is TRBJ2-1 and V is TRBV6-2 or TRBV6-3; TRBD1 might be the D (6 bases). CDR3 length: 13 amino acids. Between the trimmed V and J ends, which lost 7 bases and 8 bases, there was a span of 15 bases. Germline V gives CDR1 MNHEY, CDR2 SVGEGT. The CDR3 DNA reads TGTGCCAGCACCTCTTACAGGGTCGATGAGCAGTTCTTC. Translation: CASTSYRVDEQFF.

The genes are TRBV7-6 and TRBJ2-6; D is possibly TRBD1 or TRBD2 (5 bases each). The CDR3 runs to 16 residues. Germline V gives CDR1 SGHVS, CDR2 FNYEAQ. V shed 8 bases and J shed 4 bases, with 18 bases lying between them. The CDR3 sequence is CASGTPDVSGANVLTF. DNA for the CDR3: TGTGCCAGCGGGACCCCCGATGTGTCGGGGGCCAACGTCCTGACTTTC.

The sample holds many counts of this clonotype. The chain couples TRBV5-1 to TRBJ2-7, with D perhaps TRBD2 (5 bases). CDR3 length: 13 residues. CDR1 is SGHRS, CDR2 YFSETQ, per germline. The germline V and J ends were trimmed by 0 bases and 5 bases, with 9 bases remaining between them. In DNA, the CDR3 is TGCGCCAGCAGCTTGGGCCTAGCTGACGAGCAGTACGTC. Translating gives CASSLGLADEQYV.

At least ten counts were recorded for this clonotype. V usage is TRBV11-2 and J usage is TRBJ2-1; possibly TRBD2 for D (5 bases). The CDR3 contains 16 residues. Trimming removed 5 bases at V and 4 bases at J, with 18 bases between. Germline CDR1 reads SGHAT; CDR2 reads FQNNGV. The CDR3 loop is CASSPQDSYQYNEQFF. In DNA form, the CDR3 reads TGTGCCAGCAGCCCCCAGGACTCGTACCAATACAATGAGCAGTTCTTC.

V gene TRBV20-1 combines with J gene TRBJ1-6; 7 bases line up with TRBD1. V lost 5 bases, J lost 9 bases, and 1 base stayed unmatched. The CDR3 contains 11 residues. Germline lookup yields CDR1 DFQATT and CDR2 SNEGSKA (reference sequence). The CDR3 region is CSAGDSSPLHF. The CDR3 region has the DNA TGCAGTGCTGGGGACAGTTCACCCCTCCACTTT.